This T cell receptor beta chain is from a study of CD4 T cells in relation to SARS-CoV-2 and coronaviruses. Study overall: PBMCs were cultured with antigen for nine to ten days before TCR beta sequencing.

Germline V gene sequence: CDR1 LNHNV, CDR2 YYDKDF (reference sequence). V lost 3 bases, J lost 5 bases, and 13 bases lay in between. The CDR3 is made up of 14 amino acids. This clone showed up just a few times. Its target is not known. Produced via immunoSEQ multiplex PCR; TCRdb's table is partial and in-frame only. The sample includes 20,000 to 25,000 clones, over 65% of them seen just once. Unexposed donor CD4+ T cells date from about 2010-2019, before the COVID-19 pandemic. CD4+ T cells were isolated from the cells after around 9 days of culture. Fresh IL-2 medium replaced half the medium on days 3 and 7.

Sequencing input: CD4+ T cells from PBMCs, cultured in vitro. The genes are TRBV15 and TRBJ1-1; TRBD1 is a possible D gene (5 bases). This receptor was identified in a human donor in good health. CDR3 protein: CATSSGGGRTEAFF. The CDR3 DNA follows: TGTGCCACCAGCAGTGGGGGGGGTAGGACTGAAGCTTTCTTT. Variable domain in full (rest from reference TRBV15 and TRBJ1-1): DAMVIQNPRYQVTQFGKPVTLSCSQTLNHNVMYWYQQKSSQAPKLLFHYYDKDFNNEADTPDNFQSRRPNTSFCFLDIRSPGLGDTAMYLCATSSGGGRTEAFFGQGTRLTVV.